This TCR beta chain was captured by sequencing in a study of T cells in localized non-small cell lung cancer. CDR3 length: 14 amino acids. V was clipped by 5 bases and J by 7 bases; unmatched bases: 5. Germline V gene lookup returns CDR1 LNHDA and CDR2 SQIVND (reference sequence). Only in-frame clones appear in the TCRdb table, and some are missing; sequencing was by immunoSEQ multiplex PCR. The sample lists 30,000 to 45,000 clones, 90% to 95% seen once, with more than 5.5% in the top ten. V usage is TRBV19 and J usage is TRBJ1-4; 9 bases align to TRBD1. The TCR originated in a female donor aged 60 or older with stage I lung adenocarcinoma. Sample: peripheral blood, taken before any cancer treatment. The CDR3: CASSFRDRAEKLFF. For the CDR3, the DNA is TGTGCCAGTAGTTTCCGGGACAGGGCTGAAAAACTGTTTTTT. The full variable domain, its missing parts supplied by reference TRBV19 and TRBJ1-4, is DGGITQSPKYLFRKEGQNVTLSCEQNLNHDAMYWYRQDPGQGLRLIYYSQIVNDFQKGDIAEGYSVSREKKESFPLTVTSAQKNPTAFYLCASSFRDRAEKLFFGSGTQLSVL.